A selection of T cell receptor beta chains follows, all from one sample in a study of blood T cells in healthy people across ages. MiXCR was run by TCRdb on the 5' RACE reads, yielding one entry per CDR3 protein. Among hundreds of thousands of distinct CDR3 sequences listed, roughly 25% were seen once. The sample also formed part of further work on T cells of mothers and their children.

Specimen: blood. The source of these receptors is a boy aged 5-17 years in good health. Both conserved end residues are part of each CDR3. A D gene is named only where the DNA matches it firmly. Part of the rows lack a size; the others show once, few, many or a class for expanded clones.

TRBJ2-3 . . TRBV20-1 TGCAGTGCAAATCGGCTAGCGACCCGAAGCACAGATACGCAGTATTTT CSANRLATRSTDTQYF
TRBJ1-1 few TRBD1 TRBV29-1 TGCAGCGTCGCGGGACAGGCTAACACTGAAGCTTTCTTT CSVAGQANTEAFF
TRBJ1-2 few . TRBV7-9 TGTGCCAGCAGCTTAAGTTTCGGGACGGTCTATGGCTACACCTTC CASSLSFGTVYGYTF
TRBJ1-5 few TRBD1 TRBV3-1 TGTGCCAGCAGCCAAGGGACCGCAGGGGGCTCATGGGGCAATCAGCCCCAGCATTTT CASSQGTAGGSWGNQPQHF
TRBJ1-1 few TRBD1 TRBV29-1 TGCAGTGTCAGGGGGACCATGAACACTGAAGCTTTCTTT CSVRGTMNTEAFF
TRBJ1-2 . . TRBV7-2 TGTGCCAGCAGCTTAGAGACAGGCGGCTACACCTTC CASSLETGGYTF
TRBJ2-5 . TRBD2 TRBV4-1 TGCGCCAGCAGCGGTCTAGGACTAGCGGGGTTTCTTTCGTTCTTC CASSGLGLAGFLSFF
TRBJ2-3 . . TRBV12-3/TRBV12-4 TGTGCCAGCAGTTTAGGGCGGACTCACGTAGTTGATACGCAGTATTTT CASSLGRTHVVDTQYF
TRBJ2-5 . TRBD2 TRBV6-5 TGTGCCAGCAGTTACGATGGTAGCGGGTACGAAGAGACCCAGTACTTC CASSYDGSGYEETQYF
TRBJ2-5 . TRBD2 TRBV9 TGTGCCAGCAGCGTAGGACTAGCGGGAGTTGATGAGACCCAGTACTTC CASSVGLAGVDETQYF
TRBJ1-2 few TRBD1 TRBV11-2 TGTGCCAGCAGCTTGGGACAGGGGGCATTCTATGGCTACACCTTC CASSLGQGAFYGYTF